The next 21 T cell receptor beta chains were all read from a single sample in a study of vaccination effects on CD4 cells after COVID-19. Viral peptide pools were used in the ViraFEST assay to expand antigen-specific CD4+ T cells, and sequencing came afterward. Having been cultured for roughly 11 days, the cells underwent CD4+ T cell isolation. Each person got two doses of an mRNA SARS-CoV-2 vaccine, BNT162b2 or mRNA-1273. Sequencing used immunoSEQ multiplex PCR; TCRdb keeps in-frame clones, though not all of them. This sample carries more than 20,000 clones, 60% to 80% of them seen once, and the ten largest clones take roughly 6.5%. What these receptors recognize is not known. Sequencing used CD4+ T cells from PBMCs cultured with SARS-CoV-2 spike peptides, obtained after COVID-19 vaccination. These receptors all stem from a human donor who received a COVID-19 vaccine. Some clones in this sample may be carry-over from other donors' samples.

This clone was seen once. The rearrangement uses TRBV6-6 and TRBJ1-3; no clear D. Trimming stripped 8 bases from V and 2 bases from J, with 13 bases between. Germline values: CDR1 MNHNY, CDR2 SVGAGI (reference sequence). The length of the CDR3 is 14 residues. DNA for the CDR3: TGTGCCAGCCAGAGAACAGTTCCTGGAAACACCATATATTTT. This codes for CASQRTVPGNTIYF.

The chain combines TRBV7-3 with TRBJ2-3; 8 positions match TRBD2. V shed 5 bases, J shed 2 bases, and the junction held 6 bases outside the gene matches. The CDR3 has 15 residues. Germline-derived CDR1 and CDR2 are SGHTA and FQGTGA. This CDR3 is CASSPGLGHTDTQYF. The CDR3 DNA reads TGTGCCAGCAGCCCGGGACTAGGTCACACAGATACGCAGTATTTT.

This chain links TRBV7-9 with TRBJ1-1, with 10 bases lining up with TRBD1. CDR1 and CDR2 from the germline V gene are SEHNR and FQNEAQ (reference sequence). The CDR3 is 16 residues long. Germline trimming cut 5 bases from V and 4 bases from J; bases unmatched to any gene: 10. DNA of the CDR3: TGTGCCAGCAGCCCGTCGGGACAGGGGAAGGCCACTGAAGCTTTCTTT. This translates into CASSPSGQGKATEAFF.

This chain links TRBV6-2 or TRBV6-3 with TRBJ2-5; 12 bases are shared with TRBD2. Germline V gives CDR1 MNHEY, CDR2 SVGEGT. This CDR3 is 15 amino acids long. With 6 bases clipped from V and 3 bases from J, the junction kept 5 bases outside the gene matches. The CDR3, as DNA: TGTGCCAGCAGATACCGACTAGCGGGGGAAGAGACCCAGTACTTC. Translating it yields CASRYRLAGEETQYF.

The J gene is TRBJ1-2, the V gene TRBV2; 9 nucleotides align to TRBD1. This CDR3 is built from 14 residues. J was trimmed by 3 bases and V by 7 bases; bases with no gene match: 6. Germline CDR1 and CDR2: SNHLY and FYNNEI. The CDR3 DNA reads as TGTGCCAGCATCCGGGACAGGGTGGACTATGGCTACACCTTC. Its translation is CASIRDRVDYGYTF.

This clone was counted a single time. The gene calls are TRBV5-1 and TRBJ2-3, with a possible D match to TRBD2 (6 bases). Trimming removed 0 bases from V and 1 base from J, with 12 bases in between. This CDR3 is 16 amino acids long. Germline CDR1 and CDR2: SGHRS and YFSETQ. Here the CDR3 reads CASSLGPRGGTDTQYF. For the CDR3, the DNA is TGCGCCAGCAGCTTGGGGCCGCGGGGTGGCACAGATACGCAGTATTTT.

V and J are TRBV6-5 and TRBJ1-3; D unclear. Germline assignment: CDR1 MNHEY and CDR2 SVGAGI. This CDR3 spans 14 amino acids. Trimming shortened V by 2 bases and J by 0 bases, and 5 bases separated the two germline ends. For the CDR3, the DNA is TGTGCCAGCAGTTACGGTGACTCTGGAAACACCATATATTTT. Its protein product is CASSYGDSGNTIYF.

In its sample, this clone was seen once. The chain couples TRBV5-8 to TRBJ2-5; TRBD2 matches at 15 bases. The CDR3 extends over 18 amino acids. CDR1 and CDR2 (germline): SGHTS, YDEGEE. Unmatched junction bases numbered 11, after V lost 4 bases and J lost 4 bases. CDR3 nucleotides: TGTGCCAGCAGCAACGAGGGACTAGCGGGGGGCCGGGGAGAGACCCAGTACTTC. Amino acids: CASSNEGLAGGRGETQYF.

V and J are TRBV5-1 and TRBJ2-3, with D possibly being TRBD1 (7 bases). Germline values: CDR1 SGHRS, CDR2 YFSETQ. Trimming removed 0 bases at V and 3 bases at J, with 14 bases between. This CDR3 is 16 amino acids long. In nucleotides, the CDR3 is TGCGCCAGCAGCTTGGCCCAGGGGGGCCGGACAGATACGCAGTATTTT. This translates into CASSLAQGGRTDTQYF.

The chain joins TRBV5-1 to TRBJ2-2, with D possibly matching TRBD1 (6 bases). Germline V gene sequence: CDR1 SGHRS, CDR2 YFSETQ. This CDR3 is 14 amino acids long. V lost 4 bases, J lost 2 bases, and 9 bases lay in between. The CDR3 DNA reads TGCGCCAGCAGCACGGGACAAAACACCGGGGAGCTGTTTTTT. Translated: CASSTGQNTGELFF. The variable domain in full, with the rest retrieved from reference TRBV5-1 and TRBJ2-2, is KAGVTQTPRYLIKTRGQQVTLSCSPISGHRSVSWYQQTPGQGLQFLFEYFSETQRNKGNFPGRFSGRQFSNSRSEMNVSTLELGDSALYLCASSTGQNTGELFFGEGSRLTVL.

V is TRBV5-1 and J is TRBJ1-1, with 10 nucleotides matching TRBD1. The CDR3 has 13 amino acids. Trimming removed 4 bases from V and 11 bases from J; junction bases left unmatched: 8. Per the germline V gene, CDR1 is SGHRS and CDR2 is YFSETQ. CDR3 sequence: CASSPMGQGIAFF. The CDR3, as DNA: TGCGCCAGCAGCCCGATGGGACAGGGGATTGCTTTCTTT.

This rearrangement joins TRBV18 to TRBJ1-5; tentative D call: TRBD1 (5 bases). The germline V gene has CDR1 KGHSH and CDR2 LQKENI. The CDR3 runs to 15 residues. Trimming took off 4 bases at V and 6 bases at J, with 16 bases between the two ends. The CDR3 DNA reads TGTGCCAGCTCACTGGGGCGCGGATCGGGTCAGCCCCAGCATTTT. Amino acid sequence: CASSLGRGSGQPQHF.

The V gene is TRBV28, the J gene TRBJ1-1, with D unresolved. In germline, CDR1 is MDHEN, CDR2 SYDVKM. The CDR3 runs to 15 residues. The V and J ends lost 4 bases and 0 bases respectively, with 12 bases between them. The CDR3 loop reads CASSYSGRLNTEAFF. The DNA for the CDR3 is TGTGCCAGCAGTTATTCAGGACGGCTGAACACTGAAGCTTTCTTT.

V usage is TRBV24-1 and J usage is TRBJ2-1; 10 bases map to TRBD1. Germline lookup yields CDR1 KGHDR and CDR2 SFDVKD. This CDR3 region has 16 residues. Unmatched junction bases numbered 8, after V lost 4 bases and J lost 6 bases. The CDR3 spells CATSDKGQGSRNEQFF. The CDR3 nucleotides are TGTGCCACCAGTGACAAGGGACAGGGGTCTCGCAATGAGCAGTTCTTC.

This clone is judged medium-sized. This sequence joins TRBV29-1 and TRBJ2-2; 7 positions agree with TRBD1. CDR3 length: 14 residues. The V and J ends lost 8 bases and 3 bases, in that order; junction bases with no gene match: 9. Germline assignment: CDR1 SQVTM and CDR2 ANQGSEA. CDR3 nucleotides: TGCAGCATACGAGACAGGGCGGACACCGGGGAGCTGTTTTTT. This translates into CSIRDRADTGELFF.

The CDR3 region is CASSLTEGNNTEAFF. CDR3 DNA sequence: TGTGCCAGCAGCTTAACTGAGGGGAATAACACTGAAGCTTTCTTT. The J gene is TRBJ1-1, the V gene TRBV7-3; perhaps TRBD1 as D (5 bases). The CDR3 spans 15 residues. Germline-derived CDR1 and CDR2 are SGHTA and FQGTGA. V shed 0 bases and J shed 2 bases, with 10 bases lying between them.

The chain joins TRBV7-3 to TRBJ1-5; 7 nucleotides match TRBD1. Per the germline V gene, CDR1 is SGHTA and CDR2 is FQGTGA. The CDR3 runs to 16 residues. V shed 3 bases and J 1 base; nucleotides not matched to a gene: 6. The CDR3 DNA is TGTGCCAGCAGCTTCCCGACAGGGAAAAGCAATCAGCCCCAGCATTTT. Its protein is CASSFPTGKSNQPQHF. Drawing the rest from reference TRBV7-3 and TRBJ1-5, the complete variable domain is GAGVSQTPSNKVTEKGKYVELRCDPISGHTALYWYRQSLGQGPEFLIYFQGTGAADDSGLPNDRFFAVRPEGSVSTLKIQRTERGDSAVYLCASSFPTGKSNQPQHFGDGTRLSIL.

V and J are TRBV19 and TRBJ2-1, with 7 bases that match TRBD1. This CDR3 has 16 amino acids. The germline V gene has CDR1 LNHDA and CDR2 SQIVND (reference sequence). V dropped 3 bases and J dropped 0; count of bases not matched to a gene: 5. CDR3 region: CASSITGVGSYNEQFF. CDR3 in DNA: TGTGCCAGTAGTATCACAGGGGTGGGCTCCTACAATGAGCAGTTCTTC.

This sequence joins TRBV29-1 and TRBJ2-6; either TRBD1 or TRBD2 may fit D (5 bases each). CDR1 SQVTM and CDR2 ANQGSEA come from the germline V gene. The V gene lost 5 bases and the J gene lost 4 bases, with 21 bases spanning the gap. CDR3 length: 17 residues. The CDR3, as DNA: TGCAGCGTTATTGCCGGGACGGCTGCCTTGGGGGCCAACGTCCTGACTTTC. It codes for CSVIAGTAALGANVLTF.

The chain carries TRBV6-2 or TRBV6-3 and TRBJ2-2; no clear D gene. CDR3 length: 14 residues. Germline lookup yields CDR1 MNHEY and CDR2 SVGEGT. The V end was cut by 6 bases, the J end by 8 bases, with 16 bases between. The CDR3 DNA is TGTGCCAGCAGCCCTCTCCAGCCGGGTGGGGAGCTGTTTTTT. The encoded protein is CASSPLQPGGELFF.

This rearrangement joins TRBV18 to TRBJ1-2; tentative D call: TRBD1 (5 bases). V lost 3 bases and J lost 0, with 14 bases in between. This CDR3 comprises 16 residues. Germline CDR1 is KGHSH and CDR2 is LQKENI. The CDR3 DNA reads TGTGCCAGCTCACCTACTGGCAGGGACCCTAACTATGGCTACACCTTC. It specifies CASSPTGRDPNYGYTF.